This TCR beta chain stems from a study of CXCR3-negative and CXCR3-positive naive CD8 T cells. General observations from the study: TCR strength was inferred from TRB CDR3 properties, while surface CD5 was comparable between naive subsets. The study found more hydrophobic TRB CDR3s in CXCR3-positive naive cells than in CXCR3-negative naive cells.

As for this clonotype: Antigen: not known.

Germline-derived CDR1 and CDR2 are MNHEY and SMNVEV (reference sequence). The CDR3 is 13 amino acids. Preparation of TRB cDNA libraries relied on 5' RACE carrying UMI labels. TCRdb re-called the 5' RACE reads and gives one entry per CDR3 protein, without DNA. Across under 150,000 distinct CDR3 sequences, the top ten clones capture 0.5% to 0.6% of the sample. The rearrangement uses TRBV27 and TRBJ1-2. The clonotype originates from a human donor in good health. Some clones in this sample may be carry-over from other donors' samples. The sequencing sample was made of naive CXCR3+ CD8+ T cells from blood. Specified subset: CD45RO-CCR7+CD27+CD95- naive CD8+ T cells expressing CXCR3 (TNR3+). This CDR3 is CASSLSGGHGYTF.